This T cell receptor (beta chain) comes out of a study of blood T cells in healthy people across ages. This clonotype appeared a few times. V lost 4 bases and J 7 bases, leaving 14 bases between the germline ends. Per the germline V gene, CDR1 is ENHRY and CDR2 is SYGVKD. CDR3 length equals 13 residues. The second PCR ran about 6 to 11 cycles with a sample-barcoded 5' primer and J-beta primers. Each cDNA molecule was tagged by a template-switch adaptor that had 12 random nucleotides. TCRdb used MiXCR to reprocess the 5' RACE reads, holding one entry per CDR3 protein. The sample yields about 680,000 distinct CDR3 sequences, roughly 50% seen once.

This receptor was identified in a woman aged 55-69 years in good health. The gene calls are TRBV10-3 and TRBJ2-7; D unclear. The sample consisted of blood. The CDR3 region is CAISGDLWGEQYF. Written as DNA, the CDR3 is TGTGCCATCAGTGGAGACCTTTGGGGAGAGCAGTACTTC.